Sequencing of this TCR beta chain was carried out in a study of STAT5B mutations in CD4+ large granular lymphocyte leukemia. Some clones are missing from TCRdb's copy, which holds only in-frame ones; the method was immunoSEQ multiplex PCR. The sample records tens of thousands of clones, approximately 80% being singletons. This receptor was taken from a human donor in good health. Sequencing was carried out using CD4+ T cells from blood buffy coats.

CDR3 in DNA: TGCGCCAGCAGCAAACAGGGGGAAGTAAATGAGCAGTTCTTC. This sequence encodes CASSKQGEVNEQFF. V and J are TRBV5-1 and TRBJ2-1; 8 bases agree with TRBD1. Germline lookup yields CDR1 SGHRS and CDR2 YFSETQ. J gave up 7 bases and V 4 bases, and 7 bases lay outside the gene matches. The CDR3 contains 14 residues. Drawing the rest from reference TRBV5-1 and TRBJ2-1, the complete variable domain is KAGVTQTPRYLIKTRGQQVTLSCSPISGHRSVSWYQQTPGQGLQFLFEYFSETQRNKGNFPGRFSGRQFSNSRSEMNVSTLELGDSALYLCASSKQGEVNEQFFGPGTRLTVL.